A selection of T cell receptor beta chains follows, all from one sample in a study of blood T cell repertoires in COVID-19. TCRdb keeps only in-frame clones here, not all; method: immunoSEQ multiplex PCR. The sample shows some 170,000 clones, around 80% of them seen only once. The sample was PBMCs or T cells enriched from blood (not recorded which). All receptors come from a woman in her 50s who had recovered from COVID-19. The CDR3 runs from the conserved cysteine through the conserved F or W. The D gene is left open where the match is weak. Some rows have no size entry. The others give once, few or many, or a class for an expanded clone.

size	V	length	D	J	DNA	CDR3
NA	TRBV28	13	TRBD1	TRBJ1-6	TGTGCCAGCAACGACAGGGGATATTCACCCCTCCACTTT	CASNDRGYSPLHF
NA	TRBV11-2	13	NA	TRBJ2-5	TGTGCCAGCAGCTTGGGGGGTAAAGAGACCCAGTACTTC	CASSLGGKETQYF
once	TRBV28	11	NA	TRBJ2-7	TGTGCCAGCAGTAGCCCCACCCTACAGTACTTC	CASSSPTLQYF
NA	TRBV7-9	13	NA	TRBJ1-6	TGTGCCAGCAGCGTACGACAGGAATCACCCCTCCACTTT	CASSVRQESPLHF
NA	TRBV19	15	NA	TRBJ2-2	TGTGCCAGTAGTATTGACGCGGGAAACACCGGGGAGCTGTTTTTT	CASSIDAGNTGELFF
once	TRBV24-1	12	NA	TRBJ1-2	TGTGCCACCAGCGAGGATCTTTATGGCTACACCTTC	CATSEDLYGYTF
NA	TRBV5-1	15	TRBD1	TRBJ1-6	TGCGCCAGCAGCATCGACAGGGGATATAATTCACCCCTCCACTTT	CASSIDRGYNSPLHF
few	TRBV27	15	TRBD1	TRBJ1-2	TGTGCCGCCCGGGACAGGGGTGACGGGTACTATGGCTACACCTTC	CAARDRGDGYYGYTF
few	TRBV30	14	NA	TRBJ2-3	TGTGCCTGGAGTCTGGGGGGAGACCTAGATACGCAGTATTTT	CAWSLGGDLDTQYF
NA	TRBV5-6	16	NA	TRBJ2-2	TGTGCCAGCAGCTTGGGCTATCGGACTCACACCGGGGAGCTGTTTTTT	CASSLGYRTHTGELFF
NA	TRBV3-1/TRBV3-2	14	TRBD1	TRBJ1-2	TGTGCCAGCAGCAATTACGGACAGGACGCTGGCTACACCTTC	CASSNYGQDAGYTF